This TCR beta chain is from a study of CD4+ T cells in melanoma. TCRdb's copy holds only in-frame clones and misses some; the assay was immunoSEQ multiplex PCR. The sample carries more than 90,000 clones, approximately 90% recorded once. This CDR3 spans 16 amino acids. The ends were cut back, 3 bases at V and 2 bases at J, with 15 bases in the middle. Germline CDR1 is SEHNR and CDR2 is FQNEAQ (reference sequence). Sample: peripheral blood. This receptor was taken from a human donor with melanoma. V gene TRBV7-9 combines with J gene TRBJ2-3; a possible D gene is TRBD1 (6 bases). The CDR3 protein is CASSFLRGGFTDTQYF. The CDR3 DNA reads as TGTGCCAGCAGCTTCCTCAGGGGTGGGTTCACAGATACGCAGTATTTT.